Included here is one T cell receptor beta chain sequence, with context. Its specificity is unknown. The cDNA for TCR beta came from 5'RACE template switching with UMIs. TCRdb re-called the 5' RACE reads and shows each CDR3 protein once, DNA omitted. Its table lists approximately 440,000 distinct CDR3 sequences. The data are from a study of T cells expressing NK-cell markers. Germline V gene lookup returns CDR1 ENHRY and CDR2 SYGVKD. CDR3 length equals 16 residues. Whole-study findings and limits: In roughly six donors, dominant CD3+CD56+NKG2C+ clonotypes ranked among the top 10 CD8+ clonotypes. A handful of donors likewise had their CD3+CD56-NKG2C+ fraction led by these clonotypes.

This clonotype was obtained from a woman aged 45-65 years in good health. Specimen: blood T cells: a sorted CD56 or NKG2C T cell subset, CD4+ or CD8+ T cells, or bulk PBMC T cells (not recorded which). V and J are TRBV10-3 and TRBJ1-6. The CDR3 sequence: CAISNTGSSYNSPLHF.